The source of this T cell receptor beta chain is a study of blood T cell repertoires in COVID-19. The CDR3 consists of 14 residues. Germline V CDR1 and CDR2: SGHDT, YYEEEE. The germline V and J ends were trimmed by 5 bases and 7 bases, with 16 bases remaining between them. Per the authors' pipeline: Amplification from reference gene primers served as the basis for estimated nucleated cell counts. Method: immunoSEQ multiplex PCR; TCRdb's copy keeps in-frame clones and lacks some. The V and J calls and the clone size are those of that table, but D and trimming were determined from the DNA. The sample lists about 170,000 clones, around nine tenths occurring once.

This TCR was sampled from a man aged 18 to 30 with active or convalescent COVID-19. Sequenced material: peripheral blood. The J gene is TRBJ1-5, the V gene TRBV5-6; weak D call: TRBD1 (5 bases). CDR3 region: CASSLGGERQPQHF. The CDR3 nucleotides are TGTGCCAGCAGTCTCGGGGGGGAGAGACAGCCCCAGCATTTT.